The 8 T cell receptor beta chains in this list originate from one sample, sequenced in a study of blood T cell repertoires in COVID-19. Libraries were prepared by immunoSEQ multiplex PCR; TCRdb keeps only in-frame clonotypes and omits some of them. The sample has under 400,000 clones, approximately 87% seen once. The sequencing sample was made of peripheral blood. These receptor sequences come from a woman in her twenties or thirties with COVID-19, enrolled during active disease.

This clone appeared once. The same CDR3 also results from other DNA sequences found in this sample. The CDR3 coding sequence is TGTGCCACCAGCAGAGATCGAACAGACTCACCCCTCCACTTT. This gives the protein CATSRDRTDSPLHF. The rearrangement uses TRBV15 and TRBJ1-6; D not certain. CDR3 length equals 14 residues. With 0 bases removed from V and 10 bases from J, the gap between germline ends came to 10 bases. The germline CDR1 and CDR2 sequences are LNHNV and YYDKDF (reference sequence). The full variable domain, its missing parts supplied by reference TRBV15 and TRBJ1-6, is DAMVIQNPRYQVTQFGKPVTLSCSQTLNHNVMYWYQQKSSQAPKLLFHYYDKDFNNEADTPDNFQSRRPNTSFCFLDIRSPGLGDTAMYLCATSRDRTDSPLHFGNGTRLTVT.

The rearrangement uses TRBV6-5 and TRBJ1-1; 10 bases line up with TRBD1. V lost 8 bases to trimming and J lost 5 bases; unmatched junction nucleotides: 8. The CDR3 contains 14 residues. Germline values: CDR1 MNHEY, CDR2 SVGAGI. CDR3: CASHRGTGDTEAFF. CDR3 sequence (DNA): TGTGCCAGCCACCGAGGGACAGGGGATACTGAAGCTTTCTTT.

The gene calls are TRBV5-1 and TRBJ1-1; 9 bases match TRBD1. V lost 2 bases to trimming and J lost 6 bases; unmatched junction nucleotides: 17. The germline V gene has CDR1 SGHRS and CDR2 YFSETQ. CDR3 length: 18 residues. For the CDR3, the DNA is TGCGCCAGCAGCTTTGATCCGGGACAGGGTGGTATGGGACCTGAAGCTTTCTTT. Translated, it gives CASSFDPGQGGMGPEAFF.

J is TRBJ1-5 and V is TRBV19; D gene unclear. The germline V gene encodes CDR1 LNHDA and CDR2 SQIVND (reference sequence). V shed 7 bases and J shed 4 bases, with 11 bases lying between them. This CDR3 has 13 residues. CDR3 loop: CASNTARNQPQHF. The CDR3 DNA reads TGTGCCAGTAATACCGCACGGAATCAGCCCCAGCATTTT.

The CDR3, as DNA: TGTGCCAGCAGTTATGTGAGTTTGAACACTGAAGCTTTCTTT. It is translated as CASSYVSLNTEAFF. The chain joins TRBV6-6 to TRBJ1-1; D is unresolved. The CDR3 consists of 14 residues. The ends were cut back, 3 bases at V and 0 bases at J, with 8 bases in the middle. Germline CDR1 is MNHNY and CDR2 is SVGAGI (reference sequence).

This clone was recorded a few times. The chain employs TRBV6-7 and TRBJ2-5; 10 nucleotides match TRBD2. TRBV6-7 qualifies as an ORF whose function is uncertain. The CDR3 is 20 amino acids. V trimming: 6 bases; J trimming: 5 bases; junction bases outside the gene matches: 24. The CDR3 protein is CASRHPQKRENGTSVETQYF. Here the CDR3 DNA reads TGTGCCAGCAGGCACCCCCAGAAGCGGGAAAACGGGACTAGCGTTGAGACCCAGTACTTC.

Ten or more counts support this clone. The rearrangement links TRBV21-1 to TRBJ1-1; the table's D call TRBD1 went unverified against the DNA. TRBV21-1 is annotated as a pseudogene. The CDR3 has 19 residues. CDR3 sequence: CASSTRTAKKNRRNTEAFF. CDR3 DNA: TGTGCCAGCAGCACGAGGACAGCGAAGAAGAATAGGAGAAACACTGAAGCTTTCTTT.

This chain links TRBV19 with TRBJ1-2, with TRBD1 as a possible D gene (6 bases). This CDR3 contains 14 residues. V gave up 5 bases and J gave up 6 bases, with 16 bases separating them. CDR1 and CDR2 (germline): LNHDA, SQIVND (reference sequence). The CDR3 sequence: CASSRGDKYDGYTF. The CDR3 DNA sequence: TGTGCCAGTAGTCGAGGGGACAAATACGATGGCTACACCTTC.